These T cell receptor beta chains were read from a single sample in a study of blood T cells in healthy people across ages. TCRdb itself ran the 5' RACE reads through MiXCR, one entry per CDR3 protein. The sample has 1.5 million to 2 million distinct CDR3 sequences, 28% seen once; the top ten hold less than 9.5%. Sequencing used blood. Every receptor here comes from a woman aged 25 to 39 in good health. Each CDR3 is given with its conserved first and last residue. D genes are given only for firm matches. Only part of the rows carry a size: once, few, many, or a class if the clone is expanded.

TRBJ2-1 TRBV7-2 - - CAFSCPHNEQFF TGTGCCTTCTCCTGTCCCCACAATGAGCAGTTCTTC
TRBJ2-3 TRBV29-1 - - CSVLPTGFTDTQYF TGCAGCGTCCTCCCGACGGGGTTCACAGATACGCAGTATTTT
TRBJ2-7 TRBV12-3/TRBV12-4 - many CASTLMEGPYEQYF TGTGCCAGCACCCTCATGGAGGGCCCCTACGAGCAGTACTTC
TRBJ1-2 TRBV7-2 - few CASSPPGDSYGYTF TGTGCCAGCAGCCCTCCCGGGGATAGCTATGGCTACACCTTC
TRBJ1-1 TRBV20-1 - few CSAAPGRVTEAFF TGCAGTGCTGCGCCTGGACGGGTCACTGAAGCTTTCTTT
TRBJ2-1 TRBV6-1 - - CASSEGTASNEQFF TGTGCCAGCAGTGAAGGGACAGCCTCCAATGAGCAGTTCTTC
TRBJ1-2 TRBV20-1 TRBD1 - CSANRDRPNYGYTF TGCAGTGCTAACCGGGACAGACCAAACTATGGCTACACCTTC
TRBJ1-2 TRBV20-1 - - CSARDGNYGYTF TGCAGTGCTAGGGACGGTAACTATGGCTACACCTTC
TRBJ2-1 TRBV3-1 TRBD2 - CASSQGGLAVQGGEQFF TGTGCCAGCAGCCAAGGCGGACTAGCGGTCCAGGGGGGTGAGCAGTTCTTC
TRBJ2-5 TRBV5-1 - - CASSWGTDTETQYF TGCGCCAGCAGCTGGGGGACCGACACAGAGACCCAGTACTTC
TRBJ1-5 TRBV2 - - CASKHPQQPQHF TGTGCCAGCAAACACCCGCAACAGCCCCAGCATTTT
TRBJ1-2 TRBV12-3/TRBV12-4 - - CASSPTRTGGYTF TGTGCCAGCAGCCCTACTAGGACGGGGGGCTACACCTTC
TRBJ2-3 TRBV11-2 TRBD2 many CASTRTSGSTDTQYF TGTGCCAGCACCCGGACTAGCGGGAGCACAGATACGCAGTATTTT
TRBJ2-7 TRBV7-2 - many CASSLAGWAYEQYF TGTGCCAGCAGCTTAGCAGGGTGGGCCTACGAGCAGTACTTC
TRBJ1-1 TRBV15 - once CATSLFGGTEAFF TGTGCCACCAGCCTCTTCGGGGGAACTGAAGCTTTCTTT
TRBJ2-3 TRBV2 - few CASSEERLSTDTQYF TGTGCCAGCAGTGAAGAGAGACTCAGCACAGATACGCAGTATTTT
TRBJ1-2 TRBV20-1 - once CSAMGGQSYGYTF TGCAGTGCTATGGGGGGGCAAAGCTATGGCTACACCTTC
TRBJ1-2 TRBV29-1 - - CSVEGTDASIYYGYTF TGCAGCGTTGAAGGGACAGACGCCTCGATTTACTATGGCTACACCTTC
TRBJ2-7 TRBV20-1 - - CSAREGLAYEQYF TGCAGTGCTAGAGAGGGGCTAGCGTACGAGCAGTACTTC
TRBJ2-1 TRBV7-9 TRBD2 once CASNRIGGAGETQFF TGTGCCAGCAACCGAATCGGGGGGGCGGGCGAGACCCAGTTCTTC
TRBJ1-1 TRBV18 TRBD1 few CASSPGTGAQNTEAFF TGTGCCAGCTCACCCGGGACAGGGGCTCAAAACACTGAAGCTTTCTTT
TRBJ1-1 TRBV5-4 - few CASSLRLTNTEAFF TGTGCCAGCAGCTTAAGACTGACGAACACTGAAGCTTTCTTT
TRBJ2-3 TRBV7-2 TRBD2 - CASSYGLAGATDTQYF TGTGCCAGCAGCTACGGACTAGCGGGAGCTACAGATACGCAGTATTTT
TRBJ1-2 TRBV9 - - CASSIATGYGYTF TGTGCCAGCAGCATAGCGACGGGTTATGGCTACACCTTC
TRBJ2-7 TRBV4-3 TRBD2 few CASSQESVSWPGGEQYF TGCGCCAGCAGCCAAGAATCGGTCTCGTGGCCGGGAGGCGAGCAGTACTTC
TRBJ2-1 TRBV12-3/TRBV12-4 TRBD2 many CASTPGLANYEQFF TGTGCCAGCACCCCGGGACTAGCGAATTATGAGCAGTTCTTC
TRBJ2-1 TRBV7-9 - many CASSLGSWSSYNEQFF TGTGCCAGCAGCTTAGGGTCGTGGAGCTCCTACAATGAGCAGTTCTTC
TRBJ2-4 TRBV7-2 TRBD2 many CASSLDRGRARGIQYF TGTGCCAGCAGCTTAGATCGGGGGAGGGCGAGGGGCATTCAGTACTTC
TRBJ2-7 TRBV21-1 - - CASSKGGTGAPSRYEQYF TGTGCCAGCAGCAAAGGAGGGACAGGGGCTCCCTCACGCTACGAGCAGTACTTC
TRBJ2-3 TRBV4-1 TRBD2 - CASSQGGEFTDTQYF TGCGCCAGCAGCCAGGGGGGGGAATTCACAGATACGCAGTATTTT
TRBJ2-5 TRBV28 - - CASSPTQGFRETQYF TGTGCCAGCAGTCCCACCCAGGGTTTTCGCGAGACCCAGTACTTC